This T cell receptor beta chain was obtained from a study of graft-versus-host responses after intestinal transplantation. At the level of the study: Following induction with anti-thymocyte globulin, all recipients were given tacrolimus and steroids for roughly three years. Points from the study as a whole: Recipient bone marrow held GvH clones, some seen earlier in ileum or blood. Patients with graft-donor T cell macrochimerism had high graft-versus-host to host-versus-graft clonal ratios in allografts.

Clones were read by immunoSEQ multiplex PCR, and TCRdb kept only the in-frame ones, dropping some. The table records around 26,000 clones, approximately 82% of them present only once. Only one count was recorded for this clone. What it recognizes is unknown. V lost 3 bases, J lost 0 bases, and 11 bases stayed unmatched. In germline, CDR1 is SQVTM, CDR2 ANQGSEA. The CDR3 has 16 amino acids. The specimen was unstimulated CD8+ T cells sorted from spleen or lymph node cells, collected before transplant. This chain uses TRBV29-1 with TRBJ2-7, with 7 bases matching TRBD2. This clonotype was sampled from a human donor who was the organ donor for an intestinal transplant. DNA for the CDR3: TGCAGCGTTGAGGATCCGCTAGCGGAGTCCTCCTACGAGCAGTACTTC. Translation gives CSVEDPLAESSYEQYF.